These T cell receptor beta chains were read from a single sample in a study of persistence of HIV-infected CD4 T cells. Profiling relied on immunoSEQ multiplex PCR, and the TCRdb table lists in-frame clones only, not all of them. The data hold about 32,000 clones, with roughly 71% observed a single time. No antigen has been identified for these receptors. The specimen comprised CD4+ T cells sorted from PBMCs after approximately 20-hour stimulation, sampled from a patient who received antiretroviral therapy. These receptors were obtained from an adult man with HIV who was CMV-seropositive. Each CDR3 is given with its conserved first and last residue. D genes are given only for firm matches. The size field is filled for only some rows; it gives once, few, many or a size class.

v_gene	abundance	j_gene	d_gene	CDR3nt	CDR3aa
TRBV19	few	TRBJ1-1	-	TGTGCCAGTAGTATAGACCCCGCAGCTTTGAACACTGAAGCTTTCTTT	CASSIDPAALNTEAFF
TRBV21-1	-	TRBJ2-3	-	TGTGCCAGCAGCAAAGTTACGGGGGGCCGGGACACAGATACGCAGTATTTT	CASSKVTGGRDTDTQYF
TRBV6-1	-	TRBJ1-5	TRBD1	TGTGCCAGCAGTGGGGAATTAGGGACAGTATCTTATCAGCCCCAGCATTTT	CASSGELGTVSYQPQHF
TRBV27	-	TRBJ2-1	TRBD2	TGTGCCAGCAGTCCACGCGGACTAGCGGGGCCCTCCTACAATGAGCAGTTCTTC	CASSPRGLAGPSYNEQFF
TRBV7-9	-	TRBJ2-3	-	TGTGCCAGCAGCTTAGATGGCACAGATACGCAGTATTTT	CASSLDGTDTQYF
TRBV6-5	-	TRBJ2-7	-	TGTGCCACATATTCACCACTATCCTACGAGCAGTACTTC	CATYSPLSYEQYF
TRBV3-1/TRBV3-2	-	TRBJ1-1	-	TGTGCCAGCAGCCGCCCCCCGGGGCAGGGGAACACTGAAGCTTTCTTT	CASSRPPGQGNTEAFF
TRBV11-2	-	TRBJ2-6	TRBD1	TGTGCCAGCAGCCCAAGCCCGGACAGGGCTGGGGCCAACGTCCTGACTTTC	CASSPSPDRAGANVLTF
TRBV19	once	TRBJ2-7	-	TGTGCCAGTAGTACGGGACGCGATTCGAACGAGCAGTACTTC	CASSTGRDSNEQYF
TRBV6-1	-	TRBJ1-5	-	TGTGCCAGCAGTGAAGGGGCGGGGGCTATGCGGCTCTGGCAGCCCCAGCATTTT	CASSEGAGAMRLWQPQHF
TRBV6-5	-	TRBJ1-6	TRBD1	TGTGCCAGCAGACAGGGGTCGGATTCACCCCTCCACTTT	CASRQGSDSPLHF
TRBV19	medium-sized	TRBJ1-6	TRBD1	TGTGCCAGTATGGACAGGACATTTGGTAATTCACCCCTCCACTTT	CASMDRTFGNSPLHF